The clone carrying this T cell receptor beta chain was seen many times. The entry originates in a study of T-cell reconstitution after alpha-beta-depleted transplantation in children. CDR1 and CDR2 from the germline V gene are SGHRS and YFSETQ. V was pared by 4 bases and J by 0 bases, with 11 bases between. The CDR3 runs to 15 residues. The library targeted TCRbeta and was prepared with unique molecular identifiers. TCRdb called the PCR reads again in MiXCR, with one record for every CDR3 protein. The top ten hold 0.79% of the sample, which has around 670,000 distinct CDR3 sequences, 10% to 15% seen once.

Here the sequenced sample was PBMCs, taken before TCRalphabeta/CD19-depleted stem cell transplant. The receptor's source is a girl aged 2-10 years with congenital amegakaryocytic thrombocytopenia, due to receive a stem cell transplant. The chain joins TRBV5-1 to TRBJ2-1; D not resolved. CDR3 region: CASSLYKGSYNEQFF. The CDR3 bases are TGCGCCAGCAGCCTATACAAAGGCTCCTACAATGAGCAGTTCTTC.